These 12 T cell receptor beta chains originate from one sample sequenced in a study of T-cell reconstitution after alpha-beta-depleted transplantation in children. This sample's TCRbeta library carried unique molecular identifier barcodes. TCRdb called the PCR reads again in MiXCR, with one record for every CDR3 protein. The sample consists of about 340,000 distinct CDR3 sequences, under 13% of them appearing once. The sequencing used PBMCs from the stem cell graft donor, collected from the stem cell graft. These receptors were collected from a human donor who donated a stem cell graft to a child with acute lymphoblastic leukemia.

The chain uses TRBV4-1 and TRBJ2-7; D is unclear. The V end was cut by 4 bases, the J end by 0 bases, with 16 bases between. The CDR3 length is 16 residues. Germline V CDR1 and CDR2: MGHRA, YSYEKL. The CDR3 DNA sequence: TGCGCCAGCAGCCGCGGCACCTTTTTCGACTCCTACGAGCAGTACTTC. Protein sequence: CASSRGTFFDSYEQYF.

In this sample, this clonotype turned up many times. The J gene is TRBJ2-5, the V gene TRBV12-3 or TRBV12-4, with unresolved D. Trimming left V 2 bases short and J 7 bases short, with 5 bases between. This CDR3 contains 11 residues. As DNA, the CDR3 is TGTGCCAGCAGTTTATCTGGGACCCAGTACTTC. This gives the protein CASSLSGTQYF.

V usage is TRBV28 and J usage is TRBJ2-5; D remains unclear. The CDR3 contains 12 residues. V was shortened by 4 bases and J by 4 bases, with 7 bases between the two germline ends. CDR1 is MDHEN and CDR2 is SYDVKM in the germline V gene. The CDR3 loop reads CASSSPRETQYF. For the CDR3, the DNA is TGTGCCAGCAGTTCCCCTAGAGAGACCCAGTACTTC. The whole variable domain, filled in from reference TRBV28 and TRBJ2-5, reads DVKVTQSSRYLVKRTGEKVFLECVQDMDHENMFWYRQDPGLGLRLIYFSYDVKMKEKGDIPEGYSVSREKKERFSLILESASTNQTSMYLCASSSPRETQYFGPGTRLLVL.

The table lists this clonotype with many counts. V is TRBV12-3 or TRBV12-4 and J is TRBJ2-2; 13 bases map to TRBD2. V gave up 5 bases and J gave up 0 bases; unmatched junction bases: 3. The CDR3 consists of 17 residues. CDR3 residues: CASSLGLAGANTGELFF. The CDR3 DNA sequence: TGTGCCAGCAGTCTCGGACTAGCGGGGGCGAACACCGGGGAGCTGTTTTTT.

This clonotype was seen more than once but under ten times. The chain links TRBV29-1 to TRBJ1-1; no clear D. The CDR3 contains 12 residues. In germline, CDR1 is SQVTM, CDR2 ANQGSEA. Deletions cut 7 bases from V and 3 bases from J, with 12 bases between. The CDR3: CSALHGDTEAFF. The CDR3 DNA reads TGCAGCGCCCTGCATGGGGACACTGAAGCTTTCTTT.

This clonotype has more than one count but fewer than ten. The genes are TRBV11-2 and TRBJ2-5, with TRBD2 identical over 10 bases. Looked up from germline, CDR1 is SGHAT and CDR2 is FQNNGV. The J segment lost 0 bases and the V segment lost 3 bases, leaving 13 bases of the junction unmatched. The CDR3 has 19 residues. The CDR3 region is CASSFMFGLADLYQETQYF. The CDR3 DNA reads as TGTGCCAGCAGCTTTATGTTTGGACTAGCGGACTTGTACCAAGAGACCCAGTACTTC.

The V call is TRBV5-1, the J call TRBJ2-1, with D maybe TRBD1 (7 bases). Per the germline V gene, CDR1 is SGHRS and CDR2 is YFSETQ. Trimming removed 4 bases at V and 0 bases at J, with 17 bases between. The CDR3 runs 17 residues. The CDR3 region is CASSGGTDGSSYNEQFF. The CDR3 nucleotides read TGCGCCAGCAGCGGGGGGACAGATGGCAGCTCCTACAATGAGCAGTTCTTC.

A few counts support this clonotype. This rearrangement joins TRBV7-9 to TRBJ2-1, with TRBD2 matching 9 bases. CDR1 SEHNR and CDR2 FQNEAQ come from the germline V gene (reference sequence). This CDR3 is built from 13 residues. V trimming: 5 bases; J trimming: 9 bases; junction bases outside the gene matches: 5. The CDR3, as DNA: TGTGCCAGCAGCCCTTCTAGCGGGGTTGAGCAGTTCTTC. Translating it yields CASSPSSGVEQFF.

The sample holds one count of this clonotype. The gene calls are TRBV7-2 and TRBJ1-1, with a tentative D call TRBD1 (5 bases). Deletions cut 3 bases from V and 1 base from J, with 9 bases between. Germline CDR1 and CDR2: SGHTA and FQGNSA. The CDR3 loop spans 14 amino acids. CDR3 DNA sequence: TGTGCCAGCAGCTTTCGGGGGACGAACACTGAAGCTTTCTTT. Amino acid sequence: CASSFRGTNTEAFF.

This clonotype was seen just once. The rearrangement uses TRBV5-1 and TRBJ2-7; unclear D gene. The CDR3 loop spans 15 amino acids. Germline assignment: CDR1 SGHRS and CDR2 YFSETQ. The ends were cut back, 3 bases at V and 2 bases at J, with 15 bases in the middle. CDR3 in amino acids: CASSSKVDGTYEQYF. In DNA, the CDR3 is TGCGCCAGCAGCTCCAAAGTGGACGGTACCTACGAGCAGTACTTC.

This chain joins TRBV6-1 and TRBJ1-5, with D possibly matching TRBD1 (5 bases). The CDR3 sequence is 15 residues long. Germline-derived CDR1 and CDR2 are MNHNS and SASEGT. V was cut by 3 bases and J by 2 bases, with 11 bases left in between. Here the CDR3 DNA reads TGTGCCAGCAGTGATCCCCGGGGGGGCAATCAGCCCCAGCATTTT. The encoded protein is CASSDPRGGNQPQHF.

This clonotype was recorded a few times. The chain uses TRBV10-2 and TRBJ2-7, with TRBD2 matching 13 bases. V gave up 0 bases and J gave up 3 bases; unmatched junction bases: 2. Germline V gives CDR1 WSHSY, CDR2 SAAADI. The CDR3 sequence is 16 residues long. The chain's CDR3 is CASSESRLAGGYEQYF. The CDR3 DNA reads TGCGCCAGCAGTGAGTCCCGACTAGCGGGAGGCTACGAGCAGTACTTC.